These 25 T cell receptor beta chains were all obtained from the same sample, sequenced in a study of radiation and T cells in renal cell carcinoma. Sequenced by immunoSEQ multiplex PCR; TCRdb stores in-frame clones only, minus some. The sample includes around 140,000 clones, approximately 86% seen only once; the top ten take over 15%. The time point here: blood 4 weeks post-SBRT, at nephrectomy. Sample treatment: 15 Gy SBRT to primary tumor, nephrectomy 4 weeks later. This specimen consisted of blood, obtained from a patient whose treatment included radiotherapy and nephrectomy. The receptors were gathered from a woman in her 50s with renal cell carcinoma.

The chain links TRBV28 to TRBJ2-5; possible D gene TRBD1, 6 bases. This CDR3 comprises 16 residues. Germline-derived CDR1 and CDR2 are MDHEN and SYDVKM. V lost 3 bases, J lost 4 bases, and 18 bases lay in between. CDR3 DNA: TGTGCCAGCAGTTTCGGATCCTACAGGGTGTCAGAGACCCAGTACTTC. Translation: CASSFGSYRVSETQYF.

This chain links TRBV27 with TRBJ1-3; no definite D call. Per germline, CDR1 MNHEY and CDR2 SMNVEV (reference sequence). V was clipped by 4 bases and J by 7 bases, with 2 bases between them. CDR3 length: 10 amino acids. The CDR3 protein is CASSYNTIYF. DNA of the CDR3: TGTGCCAGCAGTTATAACACCATATATTTT.

This clone has only a few counts. This rearrangement joins TRBV29-1 to TRBJ1-1, with D hard to call. The germline CDR1 and CDR2 sequences are SQVTM and ANQGSEA. The CDR3 extends over 10 amino acids. The V end was cut by 6 bases, the J end by 6 bases, with 8 bases between. The CDR3 DNA follows: TGCAGCGTAATTGTAGCTGAAGCTTTCTTT. Translating it yields CSVIVAEAFF.

The chain employs TRBV7-2 and TRBJ2-1; either TRBD1 or TRBD2 may supply D (5 bases each). This CDR3 is 12 amino acids long. V gave up 5 bases and J gave up 15 bases, with 17 bases separating them. Germline V gene lookup returns CDR1 SGHTA and CDR2 FQGNSA. The CDR3 nucleotides are TGTGCCAGCAGCCGTCTAAAGGGGAGTCTGTTCTTC. Its protein product is CASSRLKGSLFF.

CDR3 sequence: CASSQAWGDNEKLFF. The CDR3 nucleotides read TGCGCCAGCAGCCAAGCGTGGGGGGACAATGAAAAACTGTTTTTT. The chain has TRBV4-1 and TRBJ1-4; D might be TRBD1 (5 bases). Germline loops: CDR1 MGHRA, CDR2 YSYEKL. The CDR3 totals 15 residues. V was shortened by 1 base and J by 5 bases, with 11 bases between the two germline ends.

This chain connects TRBV4-3 to TRBJ1-2, with D perhaps TRBD1 (6 bases). With 0 bases removed from V and 7 bases from J, the gap between germline ends came to 15 bases. This CDR3 has 15 residues. The germline CDR1 and CDR2 sequences are LGHNA and YSLEER. This CDR3 is CASSQDLRGAGGYTF. In DNA, the CDR3 is TGCGCCAGCAGCCAAGATCTTCGGGGGGCAGGTGGCTACACCTTC.

Only one count was recorded for this clone. The chain combines TRBV6-1 with TRBJ1-3; maybe TRBD1 (5 bases). The CDR3 contains 14 residues. V lost 5 bases and J lost 3, with 11 bases in between. Germline CDR1 reads MNHNS; CDR2 reads SASEGT. The CDR3 sequence is CASSKPTDGNTIYF. The CDR3 DNA follows: TGTGCCAGCAGTAAACCGACAGATGGAAACACCATATATTTT.

As DNA, the CDR3 is TGTGCCAGCAAGTTGGACCGTGAGGCGGATACGCAGTATTTT. It encodes CASKLDREADTQYF. The rearrangement uses TRBV6-6 and TRBJ2-3; the D is unclear. V gave up 7 bases and J gave up 6 bases, with 17 bases separating them. There are 14 residues in the CDR3. Per germline, CDR1 MNHNY and CDR2 SVGAGI (reference sequence).

V and J are TRBV5-6 and TRBJ1-1, with a tentative D call TRBD1 (5 bases). CDR1 and CDR2 from the germline V gene are SGHDT and YYEEEE. This CDR3 region has 12 residues. V was trimmed by 4 bases and J by 6 bases, leaving 10 bases between them. The CDR3 reads CASSHRDPEAFF. The CDR3 coding sequence is TGTGCCAGCAGCCACCGGGACCCTGAAGCTTTCTTT. The variable domain in full, with the rest retrieved from reference TRBV5-6 and TRBJ1-1, is DAGVTQSPTHLIKTRGQQVTLRCSPKSGHDTVSWYQQALGQGPQFIFQYYEEEERQRGNFPDRFSGHQFPNYSSELNVNALLLGDSALYLCASSHRDPEAFFGQGTRLTVV.

This sequence joins TRBV28 and TRBJ2-3, with TRBD2 as a possible D gene (6 bases). V shed 5 bases and J shed 0 bases, with 12 bases lying between them. The germline CDR1 and CDR2 sequences are MDHEN and SYDVKM. The CDR3 contains 15 residues. For the CDR3, the DNA is TGTGCCAGCAGTACCCGACGGGGGAGCACAGATACGCAGTATTTT. Translation: CASSTRRGSTDTQYF.

V and J are TRBV5-1 and TRBJ2-3; a weak D match, TRBD1 (6 bases). CDR1 and CDR2 (germline): SGHRS, YFSETQ. The CDR3 is 15 amino acids. Between the trimmed V and J ends, which lost 0 bases and 0 bases, there was a span of 8 bases. The CDR3 sequence: CASSLAQGSTDTQYF. DNA for the CDR3: TGCGCCAGCAGCTTGGCACAGGGAAGCACAGATACGCAGTATTTT.

The chain joins TRBV7-2 to TRBJ1-1; D ambiguous. Trimming cost V 0 bases and J 0 bases, with 8 bases left between them. CDR1 SGHTA and CDR2 FQGNSA come from the germline V gene. The CDR3 has 15 residues. The DNA for the CDR3 is TGTGCCAGCAGCTTAGCGGAAGGCATGAACACTGAAGCTTTCTTT. Amino acids: CASSLAEGMNTEAFF.

This sequence joins TRBV18 and TRBJ2-7; the match to TRBD2 covers 7 bases. The V segment lost 1 base and the J segment 0 bases; nucleotides outside the gene matches: 6. The CDR3 is 16 amino acids. Germline V gene data show CDR1 as KGHSH and CDR2 as LQKENI. The DNA of the CDR3 is TGTGCCAGCTCACCACAGGGCGGGGGACTCTCCTACGAGCAGTACTTC. Translated: CASSPQGGGLSYEQYF. Complete variable domain (other parts from reference TRBV18 and TRBJ2-7): NAGVMQNPRHLVRRRGQEARLRCSPMKGHSHVYWYRQLPEEGLKFMVYLQKENIIDESGMPKERFSAEFPKEGPSILRIQQVVRGDSAAYFCASSPQGGGLSYEQYFGPGTRLTVT.

The CDR3 is CASSPGGGEAFF. CDR3 DNA: TGTGCCAGCAGCCCCGGCGGTGGGGAAGCTTTCTTT. V gene TRBV6-5 combines with J gene TRBJ1-1; no clear D. CDR1 is MNHEY and CDR2 is SVGAGI in the germline V gene. The CDR3 loop spans 12 amino acids. Trimming took off 6 bases at V and 8 bases at J, with 13 bases between the two ends.

The chain combines TRBV13 with TRBJ2-7; a possible D gene is TRBD1 (5 bases). The CDR3 length is 16 residues. Looked up from germline, CDR1 is PRHDT and CDR2 is FYEKMQ (reference sequence). V was shortened by 4 bases and J by 0 bases, with 16 bases between the two germline ends. The CDR3 here is CASSSWGGRSSYEQYF. CDR3 DNA sequence: TGTGCCAGCAGCTCGTGGGGCGGACGGAGCTCCTACGAGCAGTACTTC.

The gene calls are TRBV4-3 and TRBJ2-7; TRBD2 matches 10 bases. Germline V lookup: CDR1 LGHNA, CDR2 YSLEER. The trim removed 0 bases at V and 5 bases at J, leaving 7 bases unmatched. The CDR3 contains 16 residues. The CDR3 region is CASSQDSSGGVDEQYF. The CDR3 DNA reads TGCGCCAGCAGCCAAGATTCTAGCGGGGGAGTCGACGAGCAGTACTTC.

The chain has TRBV7-6 and TRBJ2-1, with D unclear. The CDR3 runs 13 residues. V lost 1 base and J 5 bases, leaving 6 bases between the germline ends. Germline V gene sequence: CDR1 SGHVS, CDR2 FNYEAQ. The CDR3 region is CASSLGVNNEQFF. CDR3 in DNA: TGTGCCAGCAGCTTAGGGGTCAACAATGAGCAGTTCTTC.

This clone was recorded a few times. J is TRBJ2-1 and V is TRBV13, with D unclear. The germline V and J ends were trimmed by 1 base and 1 base, with 8 bases remaining between them. The CDR3 runs 15 residues. The germline CDR1 and CDR2 sequences are PRHDT and FYEKMQ (reference sequence). Here the CDR3 DNA reads TGTGCCAGCAGCTTAGAGGCAGTTTCCTACAATGAGCAGTTCTTC. Protein sequence: CASSLEAVSYNEQFF.

This chain uses TRBV16 with TRBJ2-7, with D tentatively TRBD1 (6 bases). Germline V gene lookup returns CDR1 KGHSY and CDR2 FQNENV. The CDR3 extends over 15 amino acids. V shed 2 bases and J shed 3 bases, with 14 bases lying between them. This chain's CDR3 is CASSQLGTGRYEQYF. Written as DNA, the CDR3 is TGTGCCAGCAGCCAACTTGGTACAGGGCGCTACGAGCAGTACTTC. Full variable domain (missing parts from reference TRBV16 and TRBJ2-7): GEEVAQTPKHLVRGEGQKAKLYCAPIKGHSYVFWYQQVLKNEFKFLISFQNENVFDETGMPKERFSAKCLPNSPCSLEIQATKLEDSAVYFCASSQLGTGRYEQYFGPGTRLTVT.

This clone has a handful of counts. J is TRBJ1-4 and V is TRBV2; TRBD1 agrees at 10 bases. The germline CDR1 and CDR2 sequences are SNHLY and FYNNEI. J gave up 6 bases and V 9 bases, and 4 bases lay outside the gene matches. There are 13 residues in the CDR3. CDR3 DNA sequence: TGTGCCAGAGGACAGGGGGACGATGAAAAACTGTTTTTT. It is translated as CARGQGDDEKLFF.

The chain couples TRBV2 to TRBJ2-4; D is unclear. The CDR3 covers 14 residues. Germline loops: CDR1 SNHLY, CDR2 FYNNEI. Trimming cost V 3 bases and J 2 bases, with 8 bases left between them. CDR3 nucleotide sequence: TGTGCCAGCAGTGACGGGTACTCCAAAAACATTCAGTACTTC. It codes for CASSDGYSKNIQYF.

The chain uses TRBV5-6 and TRBJ2-7, with D perhaps TRBD1 (6 bases). From germline, CDR1 is SGHDT and CDR2 YYEEEE. The CDR3 is 15 amino acids. V was clipped by 7 bases and J by 0 bases, with 17 bases between them. The CDR3 loop is CASSARGLSSYEQYF. The CDR3 coding sequence is TGTGCCAGCTCGGCCAGGGGTCTTAGCTCCTACGAGCAGTACTTC. Together with reference TRBV5-6 and TRBJ2-7, the CDR3 gives the full variable domain: DAGVTQSPTHLIKTRGQQVTLRCSPKSGHDTVSWYQQALGQGPQFIFQYYEEEERQRGNFPDRFSGHQFPNYSSELNVNALLLGDSALYLCASSARGLSSYEQYFGPGTRLTVT.

DNA for the CDR3: TGCGCCAGCAGGCGGGAGGGAGACACAGATACGCAGTATTTT. This encodes CASRREGDTDTQYF. The chain combines TRBV5-1 with TRBJ2-3, with 9 nucleotides matching TRBD2. J was trimmed by 2 bases and V by 5 bases; bases with no gene match: 3. There are 14 residues in the CDR3. Germline V CDR1 and CDR2: SGHRS, YFSETQ.

This clone occurred once. The chain is built from TRBV13 and TRBJ2-7; 9 bases agree with TRBD1. Germline V gene lookup returns CDR1 PRHDT and CDR2 FYEKMQ (reference sequence). The V segment lost 2 bases and the J segment 2 bases; nucleotides outside the gene matches: 13. The CDR3 totals 18 residues. The CDR3 sequence: CASSLIRPQGARAYEQYF. DNA of the CDR3: TGTGCCAGCAGCTTAATTAGACCACAGGGGGCGCGAGCCTACGAGCAGTACTTC.

J is TRBJ1-2 and V is TRBV10-3; possible D gene TRBD1, 5 bases. CDR1 and CDR2 (germline): ENHRY, SYGVKD. Trimming took 4 bases from V and 3 from J, leaving 18 bases between them. The CDR3 is made up of 16 amino acids. CDR3 bases: TGTGCCATCAGTGCCACGGGGGGAAGCCGCGACTATGGCTACACCTTC. This sequence encodes CAISATGGSRDYGYTF.